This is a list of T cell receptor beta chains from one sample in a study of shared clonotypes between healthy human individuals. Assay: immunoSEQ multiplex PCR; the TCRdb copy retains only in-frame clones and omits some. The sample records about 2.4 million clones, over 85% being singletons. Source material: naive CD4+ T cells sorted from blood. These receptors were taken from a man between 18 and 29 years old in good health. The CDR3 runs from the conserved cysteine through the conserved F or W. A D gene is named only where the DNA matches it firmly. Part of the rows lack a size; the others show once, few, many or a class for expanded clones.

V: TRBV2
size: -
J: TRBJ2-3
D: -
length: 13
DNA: TGTGCCAGCAGTGCCCCTAGCACAGATACGCAGTATTTT
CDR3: CASSAPSTDTQYF

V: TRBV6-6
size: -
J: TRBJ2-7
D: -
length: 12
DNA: TGTGCCAGCAGTCGTATATTAGGCGAGCAGTACTTC
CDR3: CASSRILGEQYF

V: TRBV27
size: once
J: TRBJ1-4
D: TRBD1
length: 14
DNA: TGTGCCAGCAGCTATGACAGGGTTAATGAAAAACTGTTTTTT
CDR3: CASSYDRVNEKLFF

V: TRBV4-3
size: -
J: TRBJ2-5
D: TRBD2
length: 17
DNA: TGCGCCAGCAGCCCGGGGGTAGCGGGAGATGGGAAAGAGACCCAGTACTTC
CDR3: CASSPGVAGDGKETQYF

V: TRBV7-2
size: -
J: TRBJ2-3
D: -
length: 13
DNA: TGTGCCAGCTCGCAAGCCGGCACAGATACGCAGTATTTT
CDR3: CASSQAGTDTQYF

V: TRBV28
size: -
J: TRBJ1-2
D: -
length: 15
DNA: TGTGCCAGCATCTCCGGGGGGGGCCATAACTATGGCTACACCTTC
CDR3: CASISGGGHNYGYTF

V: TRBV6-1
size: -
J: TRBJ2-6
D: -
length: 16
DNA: TGTGCCAGCAGTGAAGATTGGGGAGCTGGGGCCAACGTCCTGACTTTC
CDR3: CASSEDWGAGANVLTF

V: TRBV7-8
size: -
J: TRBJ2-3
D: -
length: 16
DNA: TGTGCCAGCAGCTTACGGGGCGCCACTAGCACAGATACGCAGTATTTT
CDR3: CASSLRGATSTDTQYF

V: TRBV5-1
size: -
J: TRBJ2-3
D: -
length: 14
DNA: TGCGCCAGCAGCCTCCGACAGACCACAGATACGCAGTATTTT
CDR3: CASSLRQTTDTQYF

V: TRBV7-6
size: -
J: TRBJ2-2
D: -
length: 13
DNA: TGTGCCAGCAGCTTAGACAACCCCGGGGAGCTGTTTTTT
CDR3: CASSLDNPGELFF

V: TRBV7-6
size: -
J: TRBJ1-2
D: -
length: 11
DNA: TGTGCCAGCAGCTTGGAGGCTGGCTACACCTTC
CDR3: CASSLEAGYTF